This TCR beta chain was identified in a study of long-term antiretroviral therapy in people with HIV. The wider study: Of all samples, the earliest predate the 2015 immediate-ART recommendation by about a decade.

Amounts of about 1-10 million cryopreserved PBMC were held in the samples before DNA extraction. General study findings and limits: Someone took the blood between about 2003 and 2018, maybe while older ART regimens were in use.

Version v3.0 of the immunoSEQ assay was performed at survey level. Data came from immunoSEQ multiplex PCR; TCRdb stores just in-frame clones and leaves some out. The sample holds tens of thousands of clones, about 85% seen once. For this clone: The antigen is undetermined.

Germline V gives CDR1 LNHNV, CDR2 YYDKDF (reference sequence). Between the trimmed V and J ends, which lost 0 bases and 7 bases, there was a span of 19 bases. CDR3 length: 17 amino acids. This clonotype was sampled from a woman in her thirties with HIV. Sample: unsorted PBMCs, taken just under 2.9 years before starting antiretroviral therapy. V is TRBV15 and J is TRBJ2-1; TRBD2 is a possible D gene (5 bases). CDR3 DNA: TGTGCCACCAGCAGAGATTATTTATTGGGCTCGGGGAATGAGCAGTTCTTC. Encoded protein: CATSRDYLLGSGNEQFF.